The rows below give T cell receptor beta chains drawn from one sample of a study of technical replicates of blood from several donors. Generated by immunoSEQ multiplex PCR, the TCRdb table keeps only in-frame clones and is missing some. The table records 75,000 to 100,000 clones, just under 95% of them present only once. Sequenced: T cells isolated from PBMCs. The receptor set was obtained from a human donor in good health. Each CDR3 is given with its conserved first and last residue. The D gene is left open where the match is weak. The listing skips clone size in some rows; elsewhere it reads once, few, many or a size class.

-	TRBV6-5	TRBD1	TRBJ1-1	TGTGCCAGCAGTTACGGACAGGGGGCTCGCACTGAAGCTTTCTTT	CASSYGQGARTEAFF
-	TRBV7-3	-	TRBJ1-3	TGTGCCAGCAGCCCGGACAGCTCTGGAAACACCATATATTTT	CASSPDSSGNTIYF
once	TRBV10-2	TRBD2	TRBJ2-2	TGCGCCAGCAGTGAGACAATACTAGCGGAGAACACCGGGGAGCTGTTTTTT	CASSETILAENTGELFF
-	TRBV2	TRBD2	TRBJ2-3	TGTGCCAGCAGCGACATAGCGGGGGGCCGCACAGATACGCAGTATTTT	CASSDIAGGRTDTQYF
-	TRBV9	TRBD1	TRBJ2-1	TGTGCCAGCAGCGCCGGAACCGGGACAGGGTACAATGAGCAGTTCTTC	CASSAGTGTGYNEQFF
-	TRBV4-1	-	TRBJ2-6	TGCGCCAGCAGCCAAGCTCAGGGGTTCTCTGGGGCCAACGTCCTGACTTTC	CASSQAQGFSGANVLTF
-	TRBV27	-	TRBJ2-7	TGTGCCAGCAGTTTATCGGAGGGACCTTTGAACCAGTACTTC	CASSLSEGPLNQYF
-	TRBV27	TRBD1	TRBJ2-7	TGTGCCAGCACCATGTCCACTAAACCGGGACAGCAACTCTCCTACGAGCAGTACTTC	CASTMSTKPGQQLSYEQYF
-	TRBV19	-	TRBJ1-1	TGTGCCAGTAGTGGCACGAACACTGAAGCTTTCTTT	CASSGTNTEAFF
-	TRBV19	TRBD1	TRBJ2-1	TGTGCCAGTAGTCCTGGGACAGCCTACAATGAGCAGTTCTTC	CASSPGTAYNEQFF
-	TRBV30	TRBD1	TRBJ1-2	TGTGCCTGGAGAATAAGGACAGGGGGCGGTTACGGCTACACCTTC	CAWRIRTGGGYGYTF
-	TRBV7-6	TRBD1	TRBJ1-5	TGTGCCAGCAGCTTAGTTTGGAGGGCGGACAGGCCAAGCAATCAGCCCCAGCATTTT	CASSLVWRADRPSNQPQHF
-	TRBV27	TRBD2	TRBJ2-7	TGTGCCAGCAGTGCGGGGGGCCGGTTTTCCGAGCAGTACTTC	CASSAGGRFSEQYF